These T cell receptor beta chains were read from a single sample in a study of blood T cell repertoires in COVID-19. Produced via immunoSEQ multiplex PCR; TCRdb's table is partial and in-frame only. The table shows fewer than 200,000 clones, with more than 75% occurring only once. The specimen was peripheral blood. The receptors shown here come from an older woman with COVID-19, enrolled during active disease. CDR3s include the opening cysteine and the closing phenylalanine or tryptophan. A D gene is named only where the DNA matches it firmly. The size of a clone is reported for some rows only, either as once, few or many, or as a class for expanded clones.

TRBV4-3,NA,TRBJ2-2,NA,CASSQDPSTGELFF,TGCGCCAGCAGCCAAGATCCCTCCACCGGGGAGCTGTTTTTT
TRBV7-3,once,TRBJ1-2,TRBD1,CASSFGDRGSRYGYTF,TGTGCCAGCAGCTTCGGGGACAGGGGCTCGCGCTATGGCTACACCTTC
TRBV7-9,NA,TRBJ1-1,NA,CASSLDRQVPEAFF,TGTGCCAGCAGCTTAGATCGCCAGGTACCTGAAGCTTTCTTT
TRBV2,NA,TRBJ2-5,NA,CASRGGRARVQETQYF,TGTGCCAGCAGGGGGGGACGGGCCCGCGTGCAAGAGACCCAGTACTTC
TRBV20-1,NA,TRBJ1-2,NA,CSASPDYGYTF,TGCAGTGCTAGCCCGGACTATGGCTACACCTTC
TRBV3-1/TRBV3-2,NA,TRBJ1-6,TRBD1,CASSYQGARDSPLHF,TGTGCCAGCAGCTATCAGGGGGCACGGGATTCACCCCTCCACTTT
TRBV7-7,NA,TRBJ2-3,TRBD2,CASSLGTSGRSTDTQYF,TGTGCTAGCAGCTTAGGTACTAGCGGGAGGAGCACCGATACGCAGTATTTT
TRBV11-2,once,TRBJ1-1,NA,CASSVGTVNTEAFF,TGTGCCAGCAGCGTAGGTACTGTGAACACTGAAGCTTTCTTT
TRBV6-1,once,TRBJ2-6,NA,CASSEVLSGANVLTF,TGTGCCAGCAGTGAGGTTCTAAGTGGGGCCAACGTCCTGACTTTC
TRBV2,NA,TRBJ2-3,TRBD2,CASSGLAGGLGAQYF,TGTGCCAGCAGTGGTTTGGCGGGAGGCTTAGGGGCGCAGTATTTT
TRBV5-1,NA,TRBJ2-5,NA,CASSLVSGTTHETQYF,TGCGCCAGCAGCTTGGTTTCTGGGACAACTCATGAGACCCAGTACTTC
TRBV21-1,NA,TRBJ2-2,NA,CASNMAVTGNTGELFF,TGTGCCAGCAACATGGCAGTAACGGGAAACACCGGGGAGCTGTTTTTT
TRBV11-3,NA,TRBJ2-7,NA,CASSPHRDFYEQYF,TGTGCCAGCAGCCCACACAGGGATTTCTACGAGCAGTACTTC
TRBV7-8,NA,TRBJ2-1,TRBD2,CASSLGTPGGTSGYNEQFF,TGTGCCAGCAGCTTAGGGACACCGGGGGGGACTAGCGGCTACAATGAGCAGTTCTTC
TRBV2,NA,TRBJ1-1,TRBD1,CATTGEHTEAFF,TGTGCCACGACAGGGGAACACACTGAAGCTTTCTTT
TRBV5-1,NA,TRBJ2-3,NA,CASSTDYTDTQYF,TGCGCCAGCAGCACAGACTACACAGATACGCAGTATTTT
TRBV28,NA,TRBJ2-7,TRBD1,CASSRPGTGGNEQYF,TGTGCCAGCAGCCGACCCGGGACAGGGGGAAACGAGCAGTACTTC
TRBV5-1,NA,TRBJ2-5,NA,CASSLVPSGLETQYF,TGCGCCAGCAGCTTAGTCCCCAGTGGTCTCGAGACCCAGTACTTC
TRBV12-3/TRBV12-4,NA,TRBJ1-2,NA,CASSLPSNYGYTF,TGTGCCAGCAGTTTACCATCTAACTATGGCTACACCTTC
TRBV6-1,NA,TRBJ1-5,TRBD1,CASSEAKIRGAQHF,TGTGCCAGCAGTGAAGCTAAAATCAGGGGGGCCCAGCATTTT
TRBV5-6,once,TRBJ1-5,TRBD1,CASSPGQGNQPQHF,TGTGCCAGCAGCCCCGGACAGGGCAATCAGCCCCAGCATTTT
TRBV30,NA,TRBJ2-1,NA,CAWRLQTTSEQFF,TGTGCCTGGAGGTTACAAACTACCTCTGAGCAGTTCTTC
TRBV30,NA,TRBJ2-1,TRBD1,CAWSPGGGEQFF,TGTGCCTGGAGCCCAGGGGGTGGAGAGCAGTTCTTC
TRBV3-1/TRBV3-2,once,TRBJ1-6,NA,CASSQGSGEGSPLHF,TGTGCCAGCAGCCAAGGGAGCGGGGAGGGTTCACCCCTCCACTTT
TRBV27,NA,TRBJ1-6,NA,CASSYWSGVQSPLHF,TGTGCCAGCAGTTATTGGTCAGGGGTTCAGTCACCCCTCCACTTT
TRBV11-3,NA,TRBJ2-1,NA,CASSLEGRNEQFF,TGTGCCAGCAGCTTAGAGGGCAGGAATGAGCAGTTCTTC
TRBV4-2,NA,TRBJ1-2,TRBD1,CASSPGGQGLEGYTF,TGTGCCAGCAGCCCAGGGGGCCAGGGGCTCGAGGGCTACACCTTC
TRBV2,NA,TRBJ1-3,NA,CASSAFSSGNTIYF,TGTGCCAGCAGTGCTTTCAGCTCTGGAAACACCATATATTTT
TRBV11-3,NA,TRBJ2-3,TRBD1,CASSLAGTGADTQYF,TGTGCCAGCAGCTTAGCCGGGACAGGGGCAGATACGCAGTATTTT
TRBV19,few,TRBJ1-5,TRBD1,CASSMNAGTGGQPQHF,TGTGCCAGTAGTATGAATGCCGGGACAGGGGGTCAGCCCCAGCATTTT
TRBV2,once,TRBJ1-5,TRBD1,CASKQGASLQPQHF,TGTGCCAGCAAACAGGGGGCCTCCTTGCAGCCCCAGCATTTT
TRBV10-3,NA,TRBJ1-3,TRBD1,CAIRDRVISGNTIYF,TGTGCCATCAGGGACAGGGTAATCTCTGGAAACACCATATATTTT
TRBV2,NA,TRBJ1-2,NA,CASTKDRYYGYTF,TGTGCCAGCACTAAAGACAGGTACTATGGCTACACCTTC
TRBV27,NA,TRBJ2-7,TRBD2,CASSPPLAANSYEQYF,TGTGCCAGCAGTCCCCCGCTAGCGGCGAACTCCTACGAGCAGTACTTC
TRBV29-1,NA,TRBJ2-7,TRBD1,CSAEGQGRFEQYF,TGCAGCGCTGAGGGACAGGGCCGCTTCGAGCAGTACTTC
TRBV7-8,NA,TRBJ1-1,NA,CASSLALGGVNQAFF,TGTGCCAGCAGCTTAGCTTTAGGAGGGGTAAACCAAGCTTTCTTT
TRBV7-2,NA,TRBJ1-2,NA,CASSSSGPTGGGYTF,TGTGCCAGCAGCTCATCCGGGCCCACGGGGGGTGGCTACACCTTC
TRBV4-2,NA,TRBJ1-1,NA,CASSQARGSTPTEAFF,TGTGCCAGCAGCCAAGCTAGGGGGTCGACTCCTACCGAAGCTTTCTTT
TRBV30,NA,TRBJ1-5,NA,CAWQQGRGQPQHF,TGTGCCTGGCAACAGGGACGGGGACAGCCCCAGCATTTT
TRBV29-1,NA,TRBJ2-2,NA,CSVGGTHTGELFF,TGCAGCGTTGGCGGGACCCACACCGGGGAGCTGTTTTTT
TRBV6-1,NA,TRBJ2-2,TRBD2,CASSELAGQTGELFF,TGTGCCAGCAGTGAGTTAGCGGGCCAAACCGGGGAGCTGTTTTTT
TRBV19,NA,TRBJ2-5,NA,CASSIVSDQETQYF,TGTGCCAGTAGTATAGTTTCTGACCAAGAGACCCAGTACTTC
TRBV5-1,NA,TRBJ2-3,TRBD2,CASSHGREGPDTQYF,TGCGCCAGCAGCCACGGCCGGGAGGGCCCCGATACGCAGTATTTT